These 17 T cell receptor beta chains came from one sample sequenced in a study of cytomegalovirus exposure and HLA in healthy donors. 13 Jbeta primers and 60 Vbeta primers were used for the PCR. Using immunoSEQ multiplex PCR, the repertoire was profiled, and TCRdb retains in-frame clones only, with some absent. Of about 190,000 clones listed, approximately 84% are singletons. Sequenced input: PBMCs. These receptors all stem from a boy aged 10-17 years in good health and CMV-seronegative.

The V and J genes are TRBV7-3 and TRBJ2-1, with 10 bases aligning to TRBD2. Germline V lookup: CDR1 SGHTA, CDR2 FQGTGA. The V gene end was trimmed by 4 bases and the J gene end by 0 bases; junction bases not matched to a gene: 6. The CDR3 length is 17 residues. In DNA, the CDR3 is TGTGCCAGCAGCTCCGGGACTAGCGAAGACTCCTACAATGAGCAGTTCTTC. Translating it yields CASSSGTSEDSYNEQFF.

The chain combines TRBV6-5 with TRBJ2-7, with a possible D match to TRBD2 (5 bases). The V end was cut by 11 bases, the J end by 0 bases, with 17 bases between. This CDR3 region has 14 residues. Germline V CDR1 and CDR2: MNHEY, SVGAGI. CDR3 in DNA: TGTGCCGCCCAACGGGGAGCTAGCTCCTACGAGCAGTACTTC. Its protein is CAAQRGASSYEQYF.

V and J are TRBV18 and TRBJ2-3; D unclear. V lost 2 bases to trimming and J lost 2 bases, with 11 bases between them. Per germline, CDR1 KGHSH and CDR2 LQKENI. The CDR3 is 15 amino acids. The CDR3 sequence: CASSPARMNTDTQYF. The CDR3 DNA reads as TGTGCCAGCTCACCAGCCAGGATGAACACAGATACGCAGTATTTT. Full variable domain (outside the CDR3, taken from reference TRBV18 and TRBJ2-3): NAGVMQNPRHLVRRRGQEARLRCSPMKGHSHVYWYRQLPEEGLKFMVYLQKENIIDESGMPKERFSAEFPKEGPSILRIQQVVRGDSAAYFCASSPARMNTDTQYFGPGTRLTVL.

The gene calls are TRBV29-1 and TRBJ1-1; no firm D call. CDR3 length: 12 residues. Trimming took 7 bases from V and 0 from J, leaving 9 bases between them. Germline CDR1 and CDR2: SQVTM and ANQGSEA. The CDR3: CSAGRVNTEAFF. CDR3 bases: TGCAGCGCCGGGAGAGTGAACACTGAAGCTTTCTTT.

Details on this clone: A junction end diverges from the germline sequence, so it may reflect a read error. This rearrangement joins TRBV11-2 to TRBJ2-7; 9 bases align to TRBD2. The CDR3 is made up of 12 amino acids. Looked up from germline, CDR1 is SGHAT and CDR2 is FQNNGV. CDR3 amino acids: CASSLVTSGPIF. CDR3 nucleotide sequence: TGTGCCAGCAGCTTAGTGACTAGCGGTCCTATCTTC.

In its sample, this clone was seen a few times. V gene TRBV29-1 combines with J gene TRBJ2-1; 7 bases are shared with TRBD2. J gave up 3 bases and V 3 bases, and 5 bases lay outside the gene matches. This CDR3 has 14 residues. The germline gives CDR1 SQVTM, CDR2 ANQGSEA. The CDR3 DNA follows: TGCAGCGTTGACCCAGCGGGACTCTACAATGAGCAGTTCTTC. Residues: CSVDPAGLYNEQFF.

The chain carries TRBV11-2 and TRBJ1-2, with a tentative D call TRBD1 (6 bases). Per germline, CDR1 SGHAT and CDR2 FQNNGV. CDR3 length: 15 amino acids. Trimming pared 5 bases from V and 2 bases from J, leaving 15 bases between. The CDR3, as DNA: TGTGCCAGCAGCGGAAGGGGACACATCAACTATGGCTACACCTTC. Its protein is CASSGRGHINYGYTF.

V is TRBV5-1 and J is TRBJ2-3; tentative D call: TRBD1 (5 bases). The germline V gene has CDR1 SGHRS and CDR2 YFSETQ. CDR3 length: 14 residues. Trimming took 0 bases from V and 4 from J, leaving 9 bases between them. The CDR3 loop reads CASSLEGAADTQYF. CDR3 nucleotide sequence: TGCGCCAGCAGCTTGGAAGGGGCGGCAGATACGCAGTATTTT. Full variable domain (missing parts from reference TRBV5-1 and TRBJ2-3): KAGVTQTPRYLIKTRGQQVTLSCSPISGHRSVSWYQQTPGQGLQFLFEYFSETQRNKGNFPGRFSGRQFSNSRSEMNVSTLELGDSALYLCASSLEGAADTQYFGPGTRLTVL.

The chain joins TRBV29-1 to TRBJ1-2; D is unclear. Germline CDR1 is SQVTM and CDR2 is ANQGSEA. CDR3 size: 11 residues. Trimming took off 2 bases at V and 6 bases at J, with 7 bases between the two ends. The CDR3 DNA follows: TGCAGCGTTGAAAGAGGGAATGGCTACACCTTC. It translates to CSVERGNGYTF.

V and J are TRBV7-6 and TRBJ1-1; D is undetermined. The germline gives CDR1 SGHVS, CDR2 FNYEAQ. The CDR3 is made up of 13 amino acids. The ends were cut back, 1 base at V and 4 bases at J, with 7 bases in the middle. CDR3 sequence (DNA): TGTGCCAGCAGCTTAGGGGAGGGCACTGAAGCTTTCTTT. This translates into CASSLGEGTEAFF.

This chain joins TRBV27 and TRBJ2-5; maybe TRBD2 (6 bases). Trimming took off 2 bases at V and 9 bases at J, with 13 bases between the two ends. The length of the CDR3 is 13 residues. CDR1 is MNHEY and CDR2 is SMNVEV in the germline V gene (reference sequence). For the CDR3, the DNA is TGTGCCAGCAGTTTAGGGCGGGACTTGGCCCAGTACTTC. It yields the protein CASSLGRDLAQYF.

This clone was seen only a few times. The V call is TRBV7-8, the J call TRBJ2-5; unclear D gene. The J call may be mistaken, given a closer DNA end match to TRBJ2-7. Germline V gene lookup returns CDR1 SGHVS and CDR2 FQNEAQ. The CDR3 is 15 residues long. The CDR3 coding sequence is TGTGCCAGCAGCTCCCCAACAAGGAGCTCCTACGAGCAGTACTTC. Its translation is CASSSPTRSSYEQYF.

The rearrangement joins TRBV2 to TRBJ2-1; D is perhaps TRBD2 (7 bases). This CDR3 contains 12 residues. V lost 6 bases to trimming and J lost 9 bases, with 12 bases between them. The germline V gene has CDR1 SNHLY and CDR2 FYNNEI. The CDR3 spells CASSRGAGEQFF. CDR3 coding DNA: TGTGCCAGCAGCCGGGGGGCGGGTGAGCAGTTCTTC. Full variable domain (remainder filled in from reference TRBV2 and TRBJ2-1): EPEVTQTPSHQVTQMGQEVILRCVPISNHLYFYWYRQILGQKVEFLVSFYNNEISEKSEIFDDQFSVERPDGSNFTLKIRSTKLEDSAMYFCASSRGAGEQFFGPGTRLTVL.

V and J are TRBV19 and TRBJ2-5; 10 bases agree with TRBD2. Germline trimming cut 3 bases from V and 2 bases from J; bases unmatched to any gene: 6. The CDR3 runs to 16 residues. CDR1 LNHDA and CDR2 SQIVND come from the germline V gene (reference sequence). CDR3 region: CASSMKGLARQETQYF. The CDR3 DNA is TGTGCCAGTAGTATGAAGGGACTAGCGCGACAAGAGACCCAGTACTTC.

This clone came up a few times. The rearrangement links TRBV6-1 to TRBJ2-3; D unresolved. Trimming removed 5 bases at V and 2 bases at J, with 5 bases between. Germline V gives CDR1 MNHNS, CDR2 SASEGT. The CDR3 runs 12 residues. The CDR3, as DNA: TGTGCCAGCAGTCTCCTCACAGATACGCAGTATTTT. This sequence encodes CASSLLTDTQYF.

This clone has just one count. CDR3 bases: TGTGCCAGCAGCGCCGACAGTGCCGTTACTGAAGCTTTCTTT. Protein: CASSADSAVTEAFF. V and J are TRBV2 and TRBJ1-1, with a tentative D call TRBD1 (5 bases). Germline CDR1 reads SNHLY; CDR2 reads FYNNEI. There are 14 residues in the CDR3. With 6 bases removed from V and 5 bases from J, the gap between germline ends came to 16 bases.

The chain joins TRBV4-1 to TRBJ1-1; no clear D gene. V lost 4 bases and J lost 7, with 10 bases in between. In germline, CDR1 is MGHRA, CDR2 YSYEKL. The CDR3 covers 12 residues. Here the CDR3 reads CASSLNTGEAFF. DNA of the CDR3: TGCGCCAGCAGCCTAAATACGGGTGAAGCTTTCTTT.